This note documents a single T cell receptor (beta chain) sequence. What it binds is unknown. Profiled with immunoSEQ multiplex PCR; TCRdb holds only in-frame clones, not every one. The sample has fewer than 200,000 clones, around 86% seen once. The ends were cut back, 3 bases at V and 1 base at J, with 9 bases in the middle. The germline V gene has CDR1 SGHTS and CDR2 YDEGEE. The CDR3 totals 14 residues. These data originate in a study of cytomegalovirus exposure and HLA in healthy donors. Notes on the study in general: In vitro confirmation showed a few CMV-associated chains to be CMV antigen specific. Cytomegalovirus status, reportedly, was diagnosed with high specificity and sensitivity by the classifier. Most TCRs appeared rarely, but some public TCRs recurred in many donors.

The V gene is TRBV5-8, the J gene TRBJ2-3; a weak D match, TRBD2 (5 bases). The sequenced material came from PBMCs. The TCR sequence derives from a young man in good health and CMV-seropositive. CDR3 in amino acids: CASSSGGGTDTQYF. As DNA, the CDR3 is TGTGCCAGCAGCTCTGGAGGAGGCACAGATACGCAGTATTTT.